These 18 T cell receptor beta chains originate from one sample sequenced in a study of T cell responses to AZD1222 COVID-19 vaccine. Sequenced by immunoSEQ multiplex PCR; TCRdb stores in-frame clones only, minus some. The sample records some 80,000 clones, roughly 86% being singletons. Sequenced material: peripheral blood, taken on day 0 of MenACWY control vaccination. All receptors come from an adult in good health.

The chain uses TRBV29-1 and TRBJ2-7, with D perhaps TRBD1 or TRBD2 (5 bases each). This CDR3 spans 14 amino acids. V lost 4 bases, J lost 1 base, and 14 bases lay in between. Germline V CDR1 and CDR2: SQVTM, ANQGSEA. DNA of the CDR3: TGCAGCGTTGGGGGGATAGGACGTTCCTACGAGCAGTACTTC. It translates to CSVGGIGRSYEQYF.

The CDR3, as DNA: TGTGCCACCAGCCTGGGGGCGGGCGAGACCCAGTACTTC. It specifies CATSLGAGETQYF. J is TRBJ2-5 and V is TRBV24-1, with a weak D call TRBD1 (6 bases). The germline V gene has CDR1 KGHDR and CDR2 SFDVKD. The CDR3 is 13 amino acids. Trimming took 7 bases from V and 5 from J, leaving 13 bases between them.

This rearrangement joins TRBV19 to TRBJ1-1; 7 bases map to TRBD1. The CDR3 has 15 amino acids. With 4 bases clipped from V and 6 bases from J, the junction kept 11 bases outside the gene matches. Germline V gene lookup returns CDR1 LNHDA and CDR2 SQIVND (reference sequence). The CDR3 loop is CASSTFQGGGSEAFF. DNA for the CDR3: TGTGCCAGTAGTACCTTCCAAGGGGGCGGATCTGAAGCTTTCTTT.

Here the CDR3 reads CASIPTGMDANYGYTF. The CDR3 DNA sequence: TGTGCCAGCATACCGACAGGGATGGACGCTAACTATGGCTACACCTTC. The chain recombines TRBV28 with TRBJ1-2; 7 bases are a match to TRBD1. This CDR3 is built from 16 residues. J gave up 0 bases and V 7 bases, and 11 bases lay outside the gene matches. Germline V gene lookup returns CDR1 MDHEN and CDR2 SYDVKM.

The chain uses TRBV30 and TRBJ1-2, with 9 bases fitting TRBD1. V dropped 3 bases and J dropped 8; count of bases not matched to a gene: 10. CDR1 and CDR2 (germline): GTSNPN, SVGIG (reference sequence). The CDR3 covers 14 residues. The DNA for the CDR3 is TGTGCCTGGAGAGTACAGGGGGCTAACCCAGGCTACACCTTC. Its protein is CAWRVQGANPGYTF.

The V and J genes are TRBV19 and TRBJ2-7; TRBD2 might be the D (5 bases). CDR1 is LNHDA, CDR2 SQIVND, per germline (reference sequence). V was pared by 4 bases and J by 6 bases, with 13 bases between. This CDR3 region has 13 residues. The CDR3 DNA is TGTGCCAGTAGTACCGGGGATGCGGGCGAGCAGTACTTC. As protein: CASSTGDAGEQYF.

The V and J genes are TRBV6-5 and TRBJ1-4; D uncertain. V dropped 6 bases and J dropped 4 bases, with 6 bases sitting between them. The CDR3 contains 12 residues. Germline lookup yields CDR1 MNHEY and CDR2 SVGAGI. Here the CDR3 reads CASRRINEKLFF. For the CDR3, the DNA is TGTGCCAGCAGAAGGATTAATGAAAAACTGTTTTTT.

The chain is built from TRBV28 and TRBJ1-4; D is ambiguous. The CDR3 contains 13 residues. Trimming shortened V by 7 bases and J by 2 bases, and 8 bases separated the two germline ends. Germline assignment: CDR1 MDHEN and CDR2 SYDVKM. The CDR3, as DNA: TGTGCCAGCACCGAGCTGACTAATGAAAAACTGTTTTTT. Protein sequence: CASTELTNEKLFF.

Only a few counts were recorded for this clone. The V gene is TRBV9, the J gene TRBJ2-6, with 9 bases aligning to TRBD1. This CDR3 spans 17 amino acids. The trim removed 0 bases at V and 4 bases at J, leaving 5 bases unmatched. Germline-derived CDR1 and CDR2 are SGDLS and YYNGEE. For the CDR3, the DNA is TGTGCCAGCAGCGTAGGGACAGGGGTGCGGGGGGCCAACGTCCTGACTTTC. Its translation is CASSVGTGVRGANVLTF. The full variable domain, with the rest looked up from reference TRBV9 and TRBJ2-6, is DSGVTQTPKHLITATGQRVTLRCSPRSGDLSVYWYQQSLDQGLQFLIQYYNGEERAKGNILERFSAQQFPDLHSELNLSSLELGDSALYFCASSVGTGVRGANVLTFGAGSRLTVL.

The rearrangement links TRBV9 to TRBJ2-7; D might be TRBD1 (7 bases). Germline CDR1 reads SGDLS; CDR2 reads YYNGEE. The CDR3 length is 15 residues. V lost 0 bases and J lost 2, with 12 bases in between. The DNA of the CDR3 is TGTGCCAGCAGCGTAGGTGGAGGGGGCCCCTACGAGCAGTACTTC. Its protein product is CASSVGGGGPYEQYF.

The chain is built from TRBV7-9 and TRBJ1-2; the D gene is possibly TRBD1 (6 bases). The V and J ends lost 4 bases and 4 bases respectively, with 22 bases between them. The CDR3 covers 17 residues. Germline CDR1 SEHNR, CDR2 FQNEAQ (reference sequence). CDR3 nucleotides: TGTGCCAGCAGCTCGCCTAAGACCGGGACAATTTTCTATGGCTACACCTTC. Translated, it gives CASSSPKTGTIFYGYTF. Filled out from reference TRBV7-9 and TRBJ1-2, the complete variable domain reads DTGVSQNPRHKITKRGQNVTFRCDPISEHNRLYWYRQTLGQGPEFLTYFQNEAQLEKSRLLSDRFSAERPKGSFSTLEIQRTEQGDSAMYLCASSSPKTGTIFYGYTFGSGTRLTVV.

The gene calls are TRBV4-1 and TRBJ1-5, with TRBD1 matching 7 bases. With 6 bases clipped from V and 2 bases from J, the junction kept 1 base outside the gene matches. This CDR3 has 13 amino acids. Germline assignment: CDR1 MGHRA and CDR2 YSYEKL. The CDR3 nucleotides are TGCGCCAGCAGAGGGACAGGCAATCAGCCCCAGCATTTT. It yields the protein CASRGTGNQPQHF.

The genes are TRBV10-2 and TRBJ1-6, with 7 nucleotides matching TRBD1. With 3 bases clipped from V and 3 bases from J, the junction kept 5 bases outside the gene matches. The CDR3 loop spans 16 amino acids. Germline V gene lookup returns CDR1 WSHSY and CDR2 SAAADI. The CDR3 spells CASSEKGAIYNSPLHF. The CDR3, as DNA: TGCGCCAGCAGTGAAAAGGGGGCGATCTATAATTCACCCCTCCACTTT.

The chain combines TRBV5-6 with TRBJ2-7; TRBD1 aligns across 10 bases. V lost 0 bases to trimming and J lost 5 bases; unmatched junction nucleotides: 2. The CDR3 runs 14 residues. CDR1 is SGHDT, CDR2 YYEEEE, per germline. The CDR3, as DNA: TGTGCCAGCAGCTTGGCCGGGACAGGGGACGAGCAGTACTTC. Encoded protein: CASSLAGTGDEQYF.

The gene calls are TRBV9 and TRBJ2-1; weak D call: TRBD1 (5 bases). The germline V and J ends were trimmed by 0 bases and 4 bases, with 14 bases remaining between them. The CDR3 length is 16 residues. Germline loops: CDR1 SGDLS, CDR2 YYNGEE. This CDR3 is CASSVEGARRYNEQFF. CDR3 coding DNA: TGTGCCAGCAGCGTAGAAGGGGCCAGGCGTTACAATGAGCAGTTCTTC. Full variable domain (rest looked up from reference TRBV9 and TRBJ2-1): DSGVTQTPKHLITATGQRVTLRCSPRSGDLSVYWYQQSLDQGLQFLIQYYNGEERAKGNILERFSAQQFPDLHSELNLSSLELGDSALYFCASSVEGARRYNEQFFGPGTRLTVL.

The chain employs TRBV19 and TRBJ1-2, with TRBD1 as a possible D gene (5 bases). CDR1 is LNHDA, CDR2 SQIVND, per germline (reference sequence). The ends were cut back, 9 bases at V and 5 bases at J, with 16 bases in the middle. There are 13 residues in the CDR3. This CDR3 is CASSRGGAYGYTF. CDR3 in DNA: TGTGCCAGCTCCAGAGGAGGGGCTTATGGCTACACCTTC.

The chain joins TRBV6-5 to TRBJ1-2; D gene ambiguous. Germline loops: CDR1 MNHEY, CDR2 SVGAGI. V was pared by 7 bases and J by 3 bases, with 15 bases between. The CDR3 extends over 14 amino acids. Written as DNA, the CDR3 is TGTGCCAGCAAACCGGAACGGCGTTACTATGGCTACACCTTC. Its protein is CASKPERRYYGYTF.

The chain carries TRBV19 and TRBJ2-5; 7 nucleotides align to TRBD2. Germline CDR1 is LNHDA and CDR2 is SQIVND (reference sequence). This CDR3 is built from 14 residues. Trimming removed 10 bases from V and 0 bases from J; junction bases left unmatched: 8. CDR3 coding DNA: TGTGCCACTCAAGCGGGGCAGAACCAAGAGACCCAGTACTTC. It encodes CATQAGQNQETQYF.